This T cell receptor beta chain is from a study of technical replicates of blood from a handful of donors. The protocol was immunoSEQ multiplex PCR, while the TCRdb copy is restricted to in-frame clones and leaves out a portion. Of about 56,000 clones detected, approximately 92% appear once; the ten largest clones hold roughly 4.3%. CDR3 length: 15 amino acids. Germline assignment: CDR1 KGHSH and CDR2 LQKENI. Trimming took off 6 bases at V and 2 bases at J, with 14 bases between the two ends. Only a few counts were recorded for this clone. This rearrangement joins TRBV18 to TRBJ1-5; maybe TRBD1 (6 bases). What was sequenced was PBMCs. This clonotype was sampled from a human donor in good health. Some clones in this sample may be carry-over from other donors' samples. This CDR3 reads CASSSGDFGNQPQHF. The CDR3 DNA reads TGTGCCAGCTCGTCAGGGGATTTCGGCAATCAGCCCCAGCATTTT. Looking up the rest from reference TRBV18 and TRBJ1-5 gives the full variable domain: NAGVMQNPRHLVRRRGQEARLRCSPMKGHSHVYWYRQLPEEGLKFMVYLQKENIIDESGMPKERFSAEFPKEGPSILRIQQVVRGDSAAYFCASSSGDFGNQPQHFGDGTRLSIL.